This is a list of T cell receptor beta chains from one sample in a study of synovial regulatory T cells in juvenile arthritis. Clones were sequenced by immunoSEQ multiplex PCR, and TCRdb holds only the in-frame ones, with some missing. There are about 10,000 clones in the sample, with approximately 0.99% held by the top ten. Sequencing was performed on Treg cells from blood. The receptors shown here come from a donor between 2 and 29 years old with juvenile idiopathic arthritis. The CDR3 runs from the conserved cysteine through the conserved F or W. A row's size may be missing; if present it is once, few, many or a size class.

v_gene,abundance,j_gene,CDR3aa
TRBV7-2,medium-sized,TRBJ1-5,CASSQTGHSNQPQHF
TRBV30,.,TRBJ1-3,CAWSVQPLLANTIYF
TRBV4-1,.,TRBJ2-1,CASSQVWGGNEQFF
TRBV6-5,.,TRBJ1-1,CASRRQRSPTTEAFF
TRBV4-3,.,TRBJ2-3,CASSSGPGTDTQYF
TRBV10-3,.,TRBJ1-2,CAISGGSITGVSRANYGYTF
TRBV6-5,.,TRBJ2-1,CASRPPGTRGAGQVF
TRBV19,.,TRBJ2-3,CASSTRQGARDTQYF
TRBV19,.,TRBJ2-3,CASSVDTDTQYF
TRBV7-9,.,TRBJ2-7,CASSLANRAYEQYF
TRBV19,.,TRBJ2-2,CASSIAGTGELFF
TRBV29-1,.,TRBJ1-1,CSVGGVDTEAFF
TRBV2,.,TRBJ1-4,CASRWTATNEKLFF
TRBV10-2,.,TRBJ1-2,CASSYHTGGSGYTF
TRBV27,.,TRBJ1-2,CASSFDGNYGYTF
TRBV18,.,TRBJ2-7,CASSPNYSRTEQYF
TRBV5-6,medium-sized,TRBJ1-2,CASSRDRGYTF
TRBV10-2,.,TRBJ2-3,CASSESRGSTDTQYF
TRBV7-2,.,TRBJ1-5,CASSLDGLRPQHF
TRBV7-8,.,TRBJ2-3,CASSLAGFVDTQYF
TRBV19,.,TRBJ1-6,CASRWTGKSPLHF
TRBV28,.,TRBJ1-5,CASSVGGGNQPQHF
TRBV28,.,TRBJ1-4,CASSFGGQGDEKLFF
TRBV5-3,.,TRBJ1-1,CARSLSSDRGSNTEAFF
TRBV5-1,.,TRBJ2-2,CASSLSDRLGTGELFF
TRBV4-1,.,TRBJ1-5,CASSWDRDSNQPQHF
TRBV6-1,.,TRBJ2-7,CASSENSGGSYEQYF
TRBV4-2,.,TRBJ2-5,CASSQGLAPQETQYF
TRBV16,.,TRBJ1-2,CASSQSGQGNYGYTF
TRBV2,medium-sized,TRBJ1-6,CASSELGYNSPLHF
TRBV2,.,TRBJ2-7,CASSASTLRGEQYF
TRBV18,.,TRBJ2-7,CASSLSAGSSYEQYF
TRBV5-8,.,TRBJ1-2,CASSLQIYGYTF
TRBV15,.,TRBJ2-2,CATSRGSRTGELFF
TRBV5-4,.,TRBJ2-3,CASSWGPGDTQYF
TRBV7-2,.,TRBJ1-3,CASSTNSGNTIYF
TRBV18,.,TRBJ1-1,CASSQDGRNTEAFF
TRBV10-3,.,TRBJ2-2,CAISESLSGGPANTGELFF
TRBV2,.,TRBJ2-7,CASSRTGYEQYF
TRBV4-2,.,TRBJ1-3,CASSQDGNTIYF
TRBV18,.,TRBJ2-1,CASSRTLAGALDEQFF
TRBV6-1,.,TRBJ2-7,CASRPTGNYEQYF
TRBV21-1,.,TRBJ2-3,CASSIQGLSTDTQYF
TRBV28,.,TRBJ1-5,CASSLLGLLPQHF
TRBV10-3,.,TRBJ1-3,CAIARESGNTIYF
TRBV5-1,.,TRBJ1-2,CASSWDRGIGDYGYTF
TRBV2,.,TRBJ1-1,CASSRGREAFF
TRBV5-1,.,TRBJ1-4,CASSGQSNEKLFF
TRBV18,.,TRBJ1-5,CASSIGGTGNQPQHF
TRBV4-3,.,TRBJ2-1,CASSQVTGRHYNEQFF
TRBV29-1,.,TRBJ1-2,CSVRDVYGYTF